The rows below give T cell receptor beta chains drawn from one sample of a study of blood T cell repertoires in COVID-19. TCRdb's table, derived via immunoSEQ multiplex PCR, lists solely in-frame clones and lacks some. The sample includes under 15,000 clones, under 95% of them seen just once. The sequenced sample consisted of peripheral blood. Receptor source: a human donor in a cohort sampled during active COVID-19. CDR3s include the opening cysteine and the closing phenylalanine or tryptophan. Fields, in order: clone size, V gene, D gene, J gene, CDR3 protein, CDR3 DNA. A D gene is named only where the DNA matches it firmly. Clone size is given for some rows only: seen once, a few or many times, or a class if the clone is expanded.

>-|TRBV9|TRBD2|TRBJ2-5
CASSVGTSGRGTQYF
TGTGCCAGCAGCGTGGGGACTAGCGGGAGAGGGACCCAGTACTTC
>-|TRBV5-1|-|TRBJ1-4
CASTARGRGVGEKLFF
TGCGCCAGCACCGCTCGGGGCAGGGGAGTTGGTGAAAAACTGTTTTTT
>-|TRBV28|-|TRBJ1-5
CASSLTGFNQPQHF
TGTGCCAGCAGTCTTACTGGTTTTAATCAGCCCCAGCATTTT
>-|TRBV19|-|TRBJ2-1
CASSIGPAGEQFF
TGTGCCAGTAGTATTGGGCCCGCGGGTGAGCAGTTCTTC
>-|TRBV9|TRBD2|TRBJ2-3
CASSDESGLADRTDTQYF
TGTGCCAGCAGCGACGAATCGGGACTAGCGGATCGCACAGATACGCAGTATTTT
>-|TRBV5-1|TRBD1|TRBJ1-6
CASSPTGLNSPLHF
TGCGCCAGCAGCCCGACAGGGTTGAATTCACCCCTCCACTTT
>-|TRBV5-3|TRBD1|TRBJ1-4
CARSLVRGATNEKLFF
TGTGCCAGAAGCTTGGTCAGGGGGGCAACTAATGAAAAACTGTTTTTT
>-|TRBV28|-|TRBJ1-1
CASSKLQGAEAFF
TGTGCCAGCAGCAAACTACAGGGAGCTGAAGCTTTCTTT
>few|TRBV7-9|-|TRBJ2-2
CASSPRAGELFF
TGTGCCAGCAGCCCGAGGGCGGGGGAGCTGTTTTTT
>-|TRBV10-1|TRBD2|TRBJ2-1
CASSAGTSGNNEQFF
TGCGCCAGCAGTGCCGGGACTAGCGGAAACAATGAGCAGTTCTTC
>-|TRBV27|-|TRBJ2-4
CASSLSGTGILAKNIQYF
TGTGCCAGCAGTTTATCGGGCACAGGAATATTAGCCAAAAACATTCAGTACTTC
>few|TRBV7-9|-|TRBJ1-5
CASSLSNQPQHF
TGTGCCAGCAGCCTTAGCAATCAGCCCCAGCATTTT
>-|TRBV6-5|TRBD1|TRBJ2-1
CASGRGTGPNEQFF
TGTGCCAGCGGTAGAGGGACAGGGCCTAATGAGCAGTTCTTC
>-|TRBV27|-|TRBJ2-3
CASSLRLPTDTQYF
TGTGCCAGCAGTTTAAGACTACCTACAGATACGCAGTATTTT
>-|TRBV5-4|TRBD2|TRBJ2-5
CASSSGRAGETQYF
TGTGCCAGCAGCTCCGGGAGGGCGGGAGAGACCCAGTACTTC
>-|TRBV4-3|-|TRBJ1-3
CASSQDFLGSGNTIYF
TGCGCCAGCAGCCAGGACTTTTTGGGGTCTGGAAACACCATATATTTT
>-|TRBV5-1|TRBD1|TRBJ2-1
CASSLAPGTGGALNEQFF
TGCGCCAGCAGCTTGGCGCCAGGAACAGGGGGCGCATTGAATGAGCAGTTCTTC
>few|TRBV10-1|TRBD1|TRBJ2-7
CASSDTGGLYEQYF
TGCGCCAGCAGTGATACAGGGGGACTCTACGAGCAGTACTTC
>-|TRBV9|TRBD2|TRBJ2-1
CASSPSGVAGEEFF
TGTGCCAGCAGCCCTAGTGGGGTAGCGGGAGAGGAGTTCTTC
>-|TRBV10-2|-|TRBJ1-5
CASSESRAARPQHF
TGCGCCAGCAGTGAGTCCCGAGCCGCGCGGCCCCAGCATTTT
>-|TRBV5-1|-|TRBJ2-2
CASNVGGYTGELFF
TGCGCCAGCAACGTTGGAGGGTACACCGGGGAGCTGTTTTTT
>few|TRBV30|TRBD2|TRBJ2-7
CACTSGGAYEQYF
TGTGCCTGCACTAGCGGGGGGGCATACGAGCAGTACTTC
>-|TRBV9|-|TRBJ1-3
CASSVSAGVAGNTIYF
TGTGCCAGCAGCGTTTCGGCAGGGGTGGCTGGAAACACCATATATTTT
>-|TRBV12-3/TRBV12-4|-|TRBJ1-1
CASSSQGSREAFF
TGTGCCAGCAGTTCCCAGGGGAGCCGTGAAGCTTTCTTT
>-|TRBV6-5|-|TRBJ2-4
CASGSLGAAKNIQYF
TGTGCCAGCGGCAGCCTGGGGGCGGCCAAAAACATTCAGTACTTC
>-|TRBV27|TRBD1|TRBJ2-3
CASSLGTVREDTQYF
TGTGCCAGCAGTCTCGGGACAGTTCGCGAAGATACGCAGTATTTT
>-|TRBV5-1|-|TRBJ1-6
CASRFSTGNSPLHF
TGCGCCAGCAGGTTTAGCACAGGGAATTCACCCCTCCACTTT
>-|TRBV3-1/TRBV3-2|-|TRBJ2-1
CASSQGGGPRNEQFF
TGTGCCAGCAGCCAAGGTGGCGGCCCCCGGAATGAGCAGTTCTTC
>-|TRBV6-1|TRBD2|TRBJ2-7
CASSEEWMAWGGSYEQYF
TGTGCCAGCAGTGAAGAGTGGATGGCATGGGGGGGTTCCTACGAGCAGTACTTC
>-|TRBV7-9|TRBD1|TRBJ2-7
CASSSGTGGAGQYF
TGTGCCAGCAGTTCCGGGACAGGGGGCGCGGGGCAGTACTTC
>-|TRBV7-2|-|TRBJ1-1
CASSTGRNTEAFF
TGTGCCAGCAGCACGGGGAGGAACACTGAAGCTTTCTTT
>-|TRBV7-8|TRBD2|TRBJ2-5
CASSPTLAGGHQETQYF
TGTGCCAGCAGCCCCACGCTAGCGGGAGGGCACCAAGAGACCCAGTACTTC
>-|TRBV25-1|-|TRBJ1-5
CASRGREDQPQHF
TGTGCCAGCCGAGGGAGGGAAGATCAGCCCCAGCATTTT
>-|TRBV5-6|-|TRBJ2-3
CASSALKLRGLSTDTQYF
TGTGCCAGCAGCGCCCTAAAGTTGCGAGGTCTTAGCACAGATACGCAGTATTTT
>-|TRBV19|TRBD1|TRBJ1-1
CASSRSGTATHTEAFF
TGTGCCAGTAGTAGGTCCGGGACAGCGACACACACTGAAGCTTTCTTT
>once|TRBV6-2/TRBV6-3|TRBD1|TRBJ1-4
CASSDPGQGNEKLFF
TGTGCCAGCAGCGACCCGGGACAGGGAAACGAAAAACTGTTTTTT
>once|TRBV6-6|-|TRBJ2-1
CATMSLSSYNEQFF
TGTGCCACCATGTCTCTTAGCTCCTACAATGAGCAGTTCTTC
>-|TRBV10-3|-|TRBJ2-5
CATSTGGRETQYF
TGTGCCACCTCAACGGGGGGCAGGGAGACCCAGTACTTC
>-|TRBV15|TRBD2|TRBJ2-7
CATSRVGSGTYEQYF
TGTGCCACCAGCAGAGTCGGTAGCGGGACCTACGAGCAGTACTTC
>-|TRBV3-1/TRBV3-2|-|TRBJ1-3
CASSQVGASGNTIYF
TGTGCCAGCAGCCAAGTAGGGGCTTCTGGAAACACCATATATTTT
>-|TRBV2|TRBD1|TRBJ1-1
CASSADREAGTEAFF
TGTGCCAGCAGTGCGGACAGGGAGGCGGGAACTGAAGCTTTCTTT
>-|TRBV28|TRBD1|TRBJ1-5
CASKTGSNQPQHF
TGTGCCAGCAAGACAGGGTCGAATCAGCCCCAGCATTTT
>-|TRBV15|-|TRBJ1-6
CATSRAGGGHSPLHF
TGTGCCACCAGCAGAGCTGGGGGCGGTCATTCACCCCTCCACTTT
>few|TRBV19|TRBD2|TRBJ2-7
CASSVSGTTYEQYF
TGTGCCAGTAGTGTCAGCGGGACCACCTACGAGCAGTACTTC
>-|TRBV7-6|TRBD2|TRBJ2-2
CASSFGLAGPGELFF
TGTGCCAGCAGCTTCGGACTAGCGGGACCCGGGGAGCTGTTTTTT
>-|TRBV11-2|-|TRBJ2-2
CASSPGFIGELFF
TGTGCCAGCAGCCCGGGGTTCATCGGGGAGCTGTTTTTT
>-|TRBV2|TRBD1|TRBJ1-5
CASSDRTGGHQPQHF
TGTGCCAGCAGTGATCGGACAGGCGGGCACCAGCCCCAGCATTTT
>once|TRBV27|TRBD1|TRBJ1-6
CASSLGTDNSPLHF
TGTGCCAGCAGTTTAGGGACAGATAATTCACCCCTCCACTTT
>-|TRBV29-1|-|TRBJ2-7
CSARVAVSYEQYF
TGCAGCGCCCGTGTCGCAGTCTCCTACGAGCAGTACTTC
>-|TRBV27|-|TRBJ2-7
CASSLKGSYEQYF
TGTGCCAGCAGTTTGAAGGGGTCCTACGAGCAGTACTTC
>-|TRBV24-1|-|TRBJ2-7
CATSAEDRNQYF
TGTGCCACCAGTGCGGAAGACAGGAACCAGTACTTC
>-|TRBV7-9|TRBD1|TRBJ2-1
CASRAGTGGVADNNEQFF
TGTGCCAGCAGAGCCGGCACAGGGGGCGTAGCAGACAACAATGAGCAGTTCTTC
>-|TRBV18|TRBD1|TRBJ2-7
CASSTGTGAYEQYF
TGTGCCAGCTCGACCGGGACAGGTGCGTACGAGCAGTACTTC
>-|TRBV6-1|TRBD1|TRBJ1-1
CASSESGGAFF
TGTGCCAGCAGTGAATCAGGGGGAGCTTTCTTT
>-|TRBV2|-|TRBJ1-2
CASSDPEGGYGYTF
TGTGCCAGCAGTGATCCGGAGGGCGGCTATGGCTACACCTTC
>once|TRBV5-6|TRBD2|TRBJ2-1
CASRAGGNEQFF
TGTGCCAGCAGAGCCGGGGGGAATGAGCAGTTCTTC
>-|TRBV19|-|TRBJ1-1
CASRTRGTGWRTEAFF
TGTGCCAGTAGGACACGGGGTACAGGGTGGAGGACTGAAGCTTTCTTT
>-|TRBV28|-|TRBJ1-2
CASRLRGAHYGYTF
TGTGCCAGCAGGCTTCGGGGGGCGCACTATGGCTACACCTTC
>-|TRBV28|TRBD1|TRBJ1-2
CASSSGQGASGYTF
TGTGCCAGCAGTTCAGGACAGGGGGCTAGTGGCTACACCTTC